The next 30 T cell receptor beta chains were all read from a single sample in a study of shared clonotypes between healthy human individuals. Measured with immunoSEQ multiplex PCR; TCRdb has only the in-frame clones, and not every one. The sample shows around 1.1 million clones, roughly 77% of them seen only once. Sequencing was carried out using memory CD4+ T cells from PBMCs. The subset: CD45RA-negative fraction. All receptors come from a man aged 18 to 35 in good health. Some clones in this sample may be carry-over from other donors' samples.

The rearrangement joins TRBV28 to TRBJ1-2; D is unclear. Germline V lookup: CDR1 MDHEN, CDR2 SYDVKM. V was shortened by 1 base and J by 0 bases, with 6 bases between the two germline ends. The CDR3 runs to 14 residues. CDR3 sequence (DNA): TGTGCCAGCAGTTTATCGGTATCTAACTATGGCTACACCTTC. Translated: CASSLSVSNYGYTF.

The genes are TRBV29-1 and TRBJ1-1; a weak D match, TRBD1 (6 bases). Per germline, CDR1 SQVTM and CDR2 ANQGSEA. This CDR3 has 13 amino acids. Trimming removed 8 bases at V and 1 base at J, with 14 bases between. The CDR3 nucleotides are TGCAGCCCCTGGGGGCCCTGGAACACTGAAGCTTTCTTT. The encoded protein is CSPWGPWNTEAFF.

CDR3 loop: CASSLTGTGLSEAFF. The CDR3 bases are TGTGCCAGTAGTTTGACAGGGACCGGGCTGTCTGAAGCTTTCTTT. The genes are TRBV19 and TRBJ1-1; 7 nucleotides line up with TRBD1. The CDR3 runs to 15 residues. Germline V gene sequence: CDR1 LNHDA, CDR2 SQIVND (reference sequence). Losses at the gene ends were 5 bases for V and 6 bases for J; bases not matched to a gene: 12.

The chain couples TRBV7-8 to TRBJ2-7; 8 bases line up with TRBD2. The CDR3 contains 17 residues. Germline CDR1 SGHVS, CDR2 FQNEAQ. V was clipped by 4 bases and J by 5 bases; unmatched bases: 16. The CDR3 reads CASSSPRAGVGGNEQYF. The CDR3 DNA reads TGTGCCAGCAGCTCTCCGAGAGCGGGAGTCGGGGGGAACGAGCAGTACTTC.

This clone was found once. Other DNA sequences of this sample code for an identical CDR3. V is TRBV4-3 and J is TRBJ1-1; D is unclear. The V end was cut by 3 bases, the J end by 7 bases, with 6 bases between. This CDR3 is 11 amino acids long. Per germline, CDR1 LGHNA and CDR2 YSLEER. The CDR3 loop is CASSQGGEAFF. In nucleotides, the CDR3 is TGCGCCAGCAGCCAGGGCGGTGAAGCTTTCTTT.

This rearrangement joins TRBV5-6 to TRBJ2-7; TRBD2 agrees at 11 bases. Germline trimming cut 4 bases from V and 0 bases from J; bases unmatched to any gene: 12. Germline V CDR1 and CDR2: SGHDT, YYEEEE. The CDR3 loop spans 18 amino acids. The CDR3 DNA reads TGTGCCAGCAGCCCGACTACCCTTACTAGCGGGAGCTCCTACGAGCAGTACTTC. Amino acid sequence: CASSPTTLTSGSSYEQYF.

CDR3 loop: CASMRTGLAGGPFSYEQYF. CDR3 nucleotides: TGTGCCAGCATGCGGACGGGACTAGCGGGAGGGCCGTTCTCCTACGAGCAGTACTTC. This chain connects TRBV27 to TRBJ2-7; 16 bases fit TRBD2. After removal of 7 bases from V and 0 bases from J, the junction contained 12 bases not matched to a gene. This CDR3 spans 19 amino acids. Germline V lookup: CDR1 MNHEY, CDR2 SMNVEV (reference sequence).

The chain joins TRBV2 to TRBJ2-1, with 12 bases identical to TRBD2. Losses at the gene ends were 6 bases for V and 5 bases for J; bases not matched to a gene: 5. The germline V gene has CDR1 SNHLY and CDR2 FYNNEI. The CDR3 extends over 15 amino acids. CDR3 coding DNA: TGTGCCAGCAGACTTAGGACTAGCGGGGACAATGAGCAGTTCTTC. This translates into CASRLRTSGDNEQFF.

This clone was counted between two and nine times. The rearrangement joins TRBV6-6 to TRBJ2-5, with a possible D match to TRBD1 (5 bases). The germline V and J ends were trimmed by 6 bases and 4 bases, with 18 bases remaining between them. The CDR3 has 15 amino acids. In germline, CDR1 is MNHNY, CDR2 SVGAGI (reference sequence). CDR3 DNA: TGTGCCAGCAGCTCCACCCGGACACCCCGAGAGACCCAGTACTTC. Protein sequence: CASSSTRTPRETQYF.

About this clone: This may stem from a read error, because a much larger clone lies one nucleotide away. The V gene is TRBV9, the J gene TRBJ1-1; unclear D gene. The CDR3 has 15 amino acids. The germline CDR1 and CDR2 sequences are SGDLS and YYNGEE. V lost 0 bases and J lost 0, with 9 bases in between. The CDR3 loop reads CASSVDGQMNTEAFF. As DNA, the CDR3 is TGTGCCAGCAGCGTAGATGGGCAGATGAACACTGAAGCTTTCTTT.

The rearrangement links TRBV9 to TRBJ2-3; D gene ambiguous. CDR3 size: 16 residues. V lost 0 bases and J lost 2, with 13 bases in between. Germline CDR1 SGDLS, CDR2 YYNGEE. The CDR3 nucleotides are TGTGCCAGCAGCGTAGGGGTAGGTGTAATCACAGATACGCAGTATTTT. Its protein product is CASSVGVGVITDTQYF.

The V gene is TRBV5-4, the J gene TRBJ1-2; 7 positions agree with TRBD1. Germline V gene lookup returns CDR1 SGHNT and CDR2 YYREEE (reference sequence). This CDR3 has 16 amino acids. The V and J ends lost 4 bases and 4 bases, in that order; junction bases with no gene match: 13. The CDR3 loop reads CASSPSPDRVVYGYTF. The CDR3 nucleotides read TGTGCCAGCAGCCCTTCCCCCGACAGGGTAGTCTATGGCTACACCTTC.

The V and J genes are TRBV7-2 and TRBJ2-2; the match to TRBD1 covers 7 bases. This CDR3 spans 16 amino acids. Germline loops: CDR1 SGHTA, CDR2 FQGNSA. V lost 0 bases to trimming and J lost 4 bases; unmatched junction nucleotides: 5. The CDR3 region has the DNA TGTGCCAGCAGCTTAGCAGGGGGCGGAGGCACCGGGGAGCTGTTTTTT. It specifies CASSLAGGGGTGELFF.

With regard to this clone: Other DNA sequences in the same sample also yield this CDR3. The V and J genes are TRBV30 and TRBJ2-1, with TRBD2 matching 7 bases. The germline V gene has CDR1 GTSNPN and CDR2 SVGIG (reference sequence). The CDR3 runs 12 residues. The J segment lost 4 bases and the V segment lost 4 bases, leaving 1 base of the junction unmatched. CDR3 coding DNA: TGTGCCTGGACTAGCGGTTACAATGAGCAGTTCTTC. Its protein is CAWTSGYNEQFF.

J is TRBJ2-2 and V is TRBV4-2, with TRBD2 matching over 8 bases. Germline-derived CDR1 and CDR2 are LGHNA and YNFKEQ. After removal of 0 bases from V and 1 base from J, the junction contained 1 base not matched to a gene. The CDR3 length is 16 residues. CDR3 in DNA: TGTGCCAGCAGCCAAGAGAGCGGGAGGAACACCGGGGAGCTGTTTTTT. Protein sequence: CASSQESGRNTGELFF.

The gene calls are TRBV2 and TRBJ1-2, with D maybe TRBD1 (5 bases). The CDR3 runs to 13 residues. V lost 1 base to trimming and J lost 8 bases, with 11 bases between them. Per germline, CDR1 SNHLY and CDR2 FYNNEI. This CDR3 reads CASSEGQGFGYTF. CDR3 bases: TGTGCCAGCAGTGAAGGCCAGGGCTTCGGCTACACCTTC. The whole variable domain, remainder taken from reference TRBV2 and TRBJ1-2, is EPEVTQTPSHQVTQMGQEVILRCVPISNHLYFYWYRQILGQKVEFLVSFYNNEISEKSEIFDDQFSVERPDGSNFTLKIRSTKLEDSAMYFCASSEGQGFGYTFGSGTRLTVV.

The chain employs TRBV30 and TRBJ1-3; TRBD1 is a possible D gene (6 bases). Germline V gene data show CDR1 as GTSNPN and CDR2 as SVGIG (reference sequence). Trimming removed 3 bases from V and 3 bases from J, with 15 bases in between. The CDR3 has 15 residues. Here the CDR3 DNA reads TGTGCCTGGAGGGAACTAACAGGGAATGGAAACACCATATATTTT. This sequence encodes CAWRELTGNGNTIYF.

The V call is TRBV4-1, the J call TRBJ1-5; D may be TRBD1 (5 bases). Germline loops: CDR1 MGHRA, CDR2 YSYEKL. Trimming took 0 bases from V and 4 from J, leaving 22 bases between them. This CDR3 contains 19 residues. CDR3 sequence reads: CASSQETAGAAGSNQPQHF. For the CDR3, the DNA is TGCGCCAGCAGCCAAGAAACCGCTGGGGCCGCCGGTTCGAATCAGCCCCAGCATTTT.

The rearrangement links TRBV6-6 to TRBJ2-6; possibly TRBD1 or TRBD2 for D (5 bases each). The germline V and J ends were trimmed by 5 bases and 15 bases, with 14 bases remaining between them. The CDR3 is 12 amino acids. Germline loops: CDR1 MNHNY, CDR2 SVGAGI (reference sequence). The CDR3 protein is CASSPGPSALTF. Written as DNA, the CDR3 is TGTGCCAGCAGTCCGGGACCTTCGGCCCTGACTTTC.

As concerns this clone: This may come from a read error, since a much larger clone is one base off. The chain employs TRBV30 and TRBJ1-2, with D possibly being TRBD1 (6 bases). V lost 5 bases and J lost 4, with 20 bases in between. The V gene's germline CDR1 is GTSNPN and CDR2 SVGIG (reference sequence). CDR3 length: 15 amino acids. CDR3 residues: CAWDRSLPGGYGYTF. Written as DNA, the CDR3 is TGTGCCTGGGACAGGAGCCTCCCAGGAGGCTATGGCTACACCTTC.

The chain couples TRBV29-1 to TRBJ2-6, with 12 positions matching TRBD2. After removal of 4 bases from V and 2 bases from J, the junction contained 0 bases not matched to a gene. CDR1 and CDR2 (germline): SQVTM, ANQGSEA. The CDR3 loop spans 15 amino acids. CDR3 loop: CSVASGGAGANVLTF. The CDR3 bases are TGCAGCGTTGCTAGCGGGGGGGCTGGGGCCAACGTCCTGACTTTC.

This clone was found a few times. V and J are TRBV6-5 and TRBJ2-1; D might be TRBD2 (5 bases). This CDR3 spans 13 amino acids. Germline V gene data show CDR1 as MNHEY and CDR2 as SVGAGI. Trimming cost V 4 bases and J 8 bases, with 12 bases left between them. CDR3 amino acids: CASSSLTGDEQFF. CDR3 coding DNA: TGTGCCAGCAGTTCACTGACCGGGGATGAGCAGTTCTTC.

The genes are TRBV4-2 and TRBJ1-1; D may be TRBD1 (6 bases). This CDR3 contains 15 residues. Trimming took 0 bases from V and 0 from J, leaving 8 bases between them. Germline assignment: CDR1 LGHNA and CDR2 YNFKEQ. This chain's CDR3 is CASSQERGMNTEAFF. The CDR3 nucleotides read TGTGCCAGCAGCCAAGAGAGGGGGATGAACACTGAAGCTTTCTTT.

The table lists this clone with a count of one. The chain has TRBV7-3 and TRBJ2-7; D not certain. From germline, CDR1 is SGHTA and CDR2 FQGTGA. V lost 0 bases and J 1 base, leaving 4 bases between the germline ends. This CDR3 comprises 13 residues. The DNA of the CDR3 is TGTGCCAGCAGCTTAACACCGTCCTACGAGCAGTACTTC. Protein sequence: CASSLTPSYEQYF.

CDR3 amino acids: CASSQGAFVTDTQYF. The CDR3 DNA sequence: TGTGCCAGCAGCCAAGGGGCATTCGTCACAGATACGCAGTATTTT. The chain combines TRBV4-2 with TRBJ2-3; no clear D. CDR3 length: 15 amino acids. Germline V gives CDR1 LGHNA, CDR2 YNFKEQ. V was cut by 1 base and J by 2 bases, with 10 bases left in between.

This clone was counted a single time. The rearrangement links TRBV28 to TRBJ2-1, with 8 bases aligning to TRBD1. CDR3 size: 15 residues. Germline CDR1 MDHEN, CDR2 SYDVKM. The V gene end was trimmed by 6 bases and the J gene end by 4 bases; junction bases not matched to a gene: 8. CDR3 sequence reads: CASRVGGQVYNEQFF. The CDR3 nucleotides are TGTGCCAGCAGGGTAGGGGGACAGGTTTACAATGAGCAGTTCTTC.

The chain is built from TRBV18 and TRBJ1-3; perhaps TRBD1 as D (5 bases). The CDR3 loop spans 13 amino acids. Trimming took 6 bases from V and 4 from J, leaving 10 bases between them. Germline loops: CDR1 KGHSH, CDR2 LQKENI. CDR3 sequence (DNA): TGTGCCAGCTCTGGGGACGCCGGAAACACCATATATTTT. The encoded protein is CASSGDAGNTIYF.

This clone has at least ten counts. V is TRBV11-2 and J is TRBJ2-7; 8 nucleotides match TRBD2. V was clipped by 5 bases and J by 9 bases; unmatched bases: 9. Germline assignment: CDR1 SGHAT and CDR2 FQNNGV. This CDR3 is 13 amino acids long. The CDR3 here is CASSPGLAGPQYF. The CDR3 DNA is TGTGCCAGCAGCCCGGGGCTAGCGGGCCCGCAGTACTTC. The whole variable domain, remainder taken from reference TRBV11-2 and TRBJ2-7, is EAGVAQSPRYKIIEKRQSVAFWCNPISGHATLYWYQQILGQGPKLLIQFQNNGVVDDSQLPKDRFSAERLKGVDSTLKIQPAKLEDSAVYLCASSPGLAGPQYFGPGTRLTVT.

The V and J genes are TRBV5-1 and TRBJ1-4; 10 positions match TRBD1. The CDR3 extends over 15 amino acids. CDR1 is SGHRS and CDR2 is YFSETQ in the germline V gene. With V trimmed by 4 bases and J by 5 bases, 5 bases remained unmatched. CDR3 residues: CASSSPGQGNEKLFF. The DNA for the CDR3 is TGCGCCAGCAGCAGCCCGGGACAGGGGAATGAAAAACTGTTTTTT. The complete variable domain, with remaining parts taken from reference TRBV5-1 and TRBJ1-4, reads KAGVTQTPRYLIKTRGQQVTLSCSPISGHRSVSWYQQTPGQGLQFLFEYFSETQRNKGNFPGRFSGRQFSNSRSEMNVSTLELGDSALYLCASSSPGQGNEKLFFGSGTQLSVL.

CDR3 sequence: CASRSGQPEREQYF. CDR3 bases: TGTGCCAGCCGTTCGGGACAGCCGGAAAGGGAGCAGTACTTC. The V and J genes are TRBV6-5 and TRBJ2-7, with 7 nucleotides matching TRBD1. The trim removed 8 bases at V and 7 bases at J, leaving 14 bases unmatched. The CDR3 sequence is 14 residues long. CDR1 and CDR2 from the germline V gene are MNHEY and SVGAGI.